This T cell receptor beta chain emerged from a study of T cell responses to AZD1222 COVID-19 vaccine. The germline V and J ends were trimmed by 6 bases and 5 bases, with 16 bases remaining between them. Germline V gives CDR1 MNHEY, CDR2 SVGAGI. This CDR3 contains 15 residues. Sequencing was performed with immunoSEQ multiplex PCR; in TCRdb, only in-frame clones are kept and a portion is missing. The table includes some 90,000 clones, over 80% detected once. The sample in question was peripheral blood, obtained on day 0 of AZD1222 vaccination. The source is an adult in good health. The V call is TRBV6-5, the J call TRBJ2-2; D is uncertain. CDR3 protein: CASRSTEVLTGELFF. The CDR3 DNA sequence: TGTGCCAGCAGATCGACTGAGGTACTGACCGGGGAGCTGTTTTTT.